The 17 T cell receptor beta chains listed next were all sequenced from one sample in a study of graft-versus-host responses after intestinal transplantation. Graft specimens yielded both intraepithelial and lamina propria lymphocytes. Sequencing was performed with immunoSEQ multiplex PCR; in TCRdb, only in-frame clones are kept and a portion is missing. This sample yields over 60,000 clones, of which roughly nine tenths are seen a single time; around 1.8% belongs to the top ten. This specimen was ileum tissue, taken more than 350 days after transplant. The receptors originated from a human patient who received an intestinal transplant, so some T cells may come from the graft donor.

The CDR3 bases are TGTGCCAGCAGCCAAGATGGCCCCCGGCCAGATACGCAGTATTTT. It codes for CASSQDGPRPDTQYF. The chain recombines TRBV14 with TRBJ2-3; D remains unclear. CDR3 length: 15 amino acids. Germline V gene sequence: CDR1 SGHDN, CDR2 FVKESK. V lost 0 bases to trimming and J lost 4 bases, with 11 bases between them.

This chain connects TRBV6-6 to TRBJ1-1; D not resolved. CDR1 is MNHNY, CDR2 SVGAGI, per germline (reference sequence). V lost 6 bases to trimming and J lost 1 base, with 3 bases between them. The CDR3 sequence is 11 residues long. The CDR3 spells CASRGNTEAFF. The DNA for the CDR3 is TGTGCCAGCAGAGGGAACACTGAAGCTTTCTTT.

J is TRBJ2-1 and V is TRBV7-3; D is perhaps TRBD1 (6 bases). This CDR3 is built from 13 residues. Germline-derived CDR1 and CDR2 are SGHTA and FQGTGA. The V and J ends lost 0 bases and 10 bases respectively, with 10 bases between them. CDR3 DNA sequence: TGTGCCAGCAGCTTAACGGGGGCTAGGGAGCAGTTCTTC. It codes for CASSLTGAREQFF.

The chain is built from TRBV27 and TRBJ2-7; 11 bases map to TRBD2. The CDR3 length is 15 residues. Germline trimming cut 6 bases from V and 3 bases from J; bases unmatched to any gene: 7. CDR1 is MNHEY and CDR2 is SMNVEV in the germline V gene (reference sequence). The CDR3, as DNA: TGTGCCAGCAGCCGGAAGACTAGCGGGGTCTACGAGCAGTACTTC. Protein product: CASSRKTSGVYEQYF.

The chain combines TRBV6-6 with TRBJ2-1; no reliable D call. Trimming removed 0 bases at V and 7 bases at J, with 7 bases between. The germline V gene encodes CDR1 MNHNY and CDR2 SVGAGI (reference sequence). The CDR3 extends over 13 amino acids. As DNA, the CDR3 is TGTGCCAGCAGTTACTCGATCCGTAATGAGCAGTTCTTC. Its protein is CASSYSIRNEQFF.

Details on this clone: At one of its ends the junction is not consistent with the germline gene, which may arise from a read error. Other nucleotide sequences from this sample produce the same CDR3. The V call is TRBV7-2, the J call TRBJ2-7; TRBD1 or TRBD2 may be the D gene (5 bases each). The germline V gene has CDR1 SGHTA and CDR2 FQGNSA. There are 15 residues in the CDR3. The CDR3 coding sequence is TGCGCCAGCAGCGATTGGGGACCTTCCTCCTACGAGCAGTACTTC. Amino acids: CASSDWGPSSYEQYF.

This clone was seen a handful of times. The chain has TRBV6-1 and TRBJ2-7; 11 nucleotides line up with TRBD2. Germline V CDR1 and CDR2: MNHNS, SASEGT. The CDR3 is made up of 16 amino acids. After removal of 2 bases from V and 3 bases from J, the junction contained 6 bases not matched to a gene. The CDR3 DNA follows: TGTGCCAGCAGTGAATATGACGGGACTAGCGGCTACGAGCAGTACTTC. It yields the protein CASSEYDGTSGYEQYF.

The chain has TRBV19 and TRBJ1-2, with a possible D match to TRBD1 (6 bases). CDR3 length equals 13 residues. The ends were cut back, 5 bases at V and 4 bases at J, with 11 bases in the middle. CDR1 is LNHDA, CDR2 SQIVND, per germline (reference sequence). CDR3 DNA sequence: TGTGCCAGTAGTGCGGGACACTCCTATGGCTACACCTTC. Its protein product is CASSAGHSYGYTF.

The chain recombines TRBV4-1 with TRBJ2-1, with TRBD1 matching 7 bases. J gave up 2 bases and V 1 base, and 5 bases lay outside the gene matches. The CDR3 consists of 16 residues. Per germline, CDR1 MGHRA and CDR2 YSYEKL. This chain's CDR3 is CASSQVEGATYNEQFF. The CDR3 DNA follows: TGCGCCAGCAGCCAAGTCGAGGGGGCCACCTACAATGAGCAGTTCTTC.

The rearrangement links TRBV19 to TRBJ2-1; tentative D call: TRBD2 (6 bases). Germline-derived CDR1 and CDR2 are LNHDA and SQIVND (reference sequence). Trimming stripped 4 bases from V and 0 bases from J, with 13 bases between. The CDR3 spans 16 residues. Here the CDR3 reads CASSSGTSSSYNEQFF. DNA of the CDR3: TGTGCCAGTAGTAGCGGGACCTCGAGCTCCTACAATGAGCAGTTCTTC.

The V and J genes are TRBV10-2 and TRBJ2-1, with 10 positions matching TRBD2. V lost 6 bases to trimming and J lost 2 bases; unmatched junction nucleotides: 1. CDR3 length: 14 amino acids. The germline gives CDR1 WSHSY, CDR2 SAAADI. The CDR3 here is CASSTSGTYNEQFF. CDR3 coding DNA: TGCGCCAGCAGCACTAGCGGGACCTACAATGAGCAGTTCTTC.

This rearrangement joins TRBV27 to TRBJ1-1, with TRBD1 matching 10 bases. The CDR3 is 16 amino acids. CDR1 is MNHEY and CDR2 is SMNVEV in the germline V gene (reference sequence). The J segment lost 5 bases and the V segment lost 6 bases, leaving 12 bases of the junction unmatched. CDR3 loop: CASSFGTGVLGTEAFF. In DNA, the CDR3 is TGTGCCAGCAGCTTCGGGACAGGGGTATTGGGGACTGAAGCTTTCTTT.

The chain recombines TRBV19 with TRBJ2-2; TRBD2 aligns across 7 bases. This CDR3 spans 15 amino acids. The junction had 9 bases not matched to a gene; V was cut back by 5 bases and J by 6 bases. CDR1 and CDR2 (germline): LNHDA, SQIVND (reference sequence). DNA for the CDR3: TGTGCCAGTAGTTACGAGCGGGGTCACCCCGGGGAGCTGTTTTTT. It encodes CASSYERGHPGELFF.

The CDR3 DNA reads TGTGCCAGCAGTTTTTATCAGGGGCGAGGAAGCACTGAAGCTTTCTTT. This sequence encodes CASSFYQGRGSTEAFF. This chain uses TRBV27 with TRBJ1-1, with a weak D call TRBD1 (6 bases). Trimming took off 3 bases at V and 4 bases at J, with 18 bases between the two ends. This CDR3 is 16 amino acids long. Germline V lookup: CDR1 MNHEY, CDR2 SMNVEV (reference sequence).

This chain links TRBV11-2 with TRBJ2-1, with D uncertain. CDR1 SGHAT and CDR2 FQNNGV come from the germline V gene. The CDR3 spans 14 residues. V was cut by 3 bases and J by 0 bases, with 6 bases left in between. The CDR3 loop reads CASSFLSSYNEQFF. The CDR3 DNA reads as TGTGCCAGCAGCTTTTTGAGCTCCTACAATGAGCAGTTCTTC.

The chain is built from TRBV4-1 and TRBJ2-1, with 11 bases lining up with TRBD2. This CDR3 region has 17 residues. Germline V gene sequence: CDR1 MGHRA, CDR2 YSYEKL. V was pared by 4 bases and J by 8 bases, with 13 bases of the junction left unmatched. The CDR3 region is CASSPETSGIGADEQFF. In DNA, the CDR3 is TGCGCCAGCAGCCCCGAGACTAGCGGGATTGGGGCAGATGAGCAGTTCTTC.

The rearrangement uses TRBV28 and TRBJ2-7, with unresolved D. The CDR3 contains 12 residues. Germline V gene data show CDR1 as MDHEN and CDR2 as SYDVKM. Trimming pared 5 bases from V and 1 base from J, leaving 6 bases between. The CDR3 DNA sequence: TGTGCCAGCAGTCTCCGATCCTACGAGCAGTACTTC. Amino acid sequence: CASSLRSYEQYF.